This T cell receptor beta chain was found in a study of blood T cell repertoires in COVID-19. In the authors' workflow: Amplification from reference gene primers served as the basis for estimated nucleated cell counts. The assay was immunoSEQ multiplex PCR, and TCRdb's table has in-frame clones only and misses some. V and J calls and clone size are as listed in that table; D and trimming were resolved from the DNA. The data hold under 250,000 clones, with approximately 83% observed a single time. Trimming left V 0 bases short and J 1 base short, with 17 bases between. Looked up from germline, CDR1 is SGDLS and CDR2 is YYNGEE. The CDR3 is made up of 18 amino acids.

The sequencing input was peripheral blood. The TCR was taken from a woman aged 40 to 55 with active or convalescent COVID-19. V is TRBV9 and J is TRBJ2-1; D is unclear. This CDR3 reads CASSVDSEKISSYNEQFF. CDR3 bases: TGTGCCAGCAGCGTAGATTCGGAGAAAATTTCTTCCTACAATGAGCAGTTCTTC.